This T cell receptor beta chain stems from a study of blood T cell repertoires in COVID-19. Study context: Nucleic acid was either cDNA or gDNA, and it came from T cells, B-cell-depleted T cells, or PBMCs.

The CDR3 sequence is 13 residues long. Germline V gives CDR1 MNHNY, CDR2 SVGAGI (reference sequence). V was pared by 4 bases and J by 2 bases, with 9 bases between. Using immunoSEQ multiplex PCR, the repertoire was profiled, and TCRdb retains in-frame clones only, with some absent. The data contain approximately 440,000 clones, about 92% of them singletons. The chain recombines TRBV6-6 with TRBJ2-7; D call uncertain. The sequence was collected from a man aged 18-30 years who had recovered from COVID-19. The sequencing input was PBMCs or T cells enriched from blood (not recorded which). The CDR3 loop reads CASSSRVAYEQYF. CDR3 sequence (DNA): TGTGCCAGCAGTTCTCGGGTGGCCTACGAGCAGTACTTC.